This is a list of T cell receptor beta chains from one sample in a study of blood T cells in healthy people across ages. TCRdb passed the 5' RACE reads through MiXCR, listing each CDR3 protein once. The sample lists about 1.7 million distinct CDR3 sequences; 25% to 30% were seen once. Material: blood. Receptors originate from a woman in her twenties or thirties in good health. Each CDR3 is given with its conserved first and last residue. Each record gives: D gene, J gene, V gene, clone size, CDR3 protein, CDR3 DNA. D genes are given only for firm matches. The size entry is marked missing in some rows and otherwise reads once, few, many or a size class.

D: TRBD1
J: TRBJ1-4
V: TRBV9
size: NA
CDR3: CACSTQTGRDEKLFF
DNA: TGTGCCTGCAGCACCCAGACAGGGAGGGATGAAAAACTGTTTTTT

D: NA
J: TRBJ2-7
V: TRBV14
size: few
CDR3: CASSQAQLRVPYEQYF
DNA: TGCGCCAGCAGCCAAGCGCAGTTAAGGGTCCCCTACGAGCAGTACTTC

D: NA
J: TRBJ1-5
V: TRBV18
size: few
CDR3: CASSPRSGQPQHF
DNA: TGTGCCAGCTCACCACGGTCAGGGCAGCCCCAGCATTTT

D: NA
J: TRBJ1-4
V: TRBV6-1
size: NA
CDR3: CASGNSGPPTTNEKLFF
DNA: TGTGCCAGCGGGAATTCGGGACCCCCTACAACTAATGAAAAACTGTTTTTT

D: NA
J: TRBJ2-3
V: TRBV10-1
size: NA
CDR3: CASSELIGGTDTQYF
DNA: TGCGCCAGCAGTGAGCTGATAGGGGGGACAGATACGCAGTATTTT

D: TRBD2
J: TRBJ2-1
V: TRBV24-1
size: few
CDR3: CAASPREGEQFF
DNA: TGTGCCGCCAGCCCGCGGGAGGGTGAGCAGTTCTTC

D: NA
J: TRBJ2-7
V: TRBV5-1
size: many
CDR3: CASSLRDTTSYEQYF
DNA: TGCGCCAGCAGCCTGCGGGACACCACCTCCTACGAGCAGTACTTC

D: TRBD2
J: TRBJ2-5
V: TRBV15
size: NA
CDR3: CATSRGLAGEEIQYF
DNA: TGTGCCACCAGCAGGGGACTAGCGGGAGAAGAGATCCAGTACTTC

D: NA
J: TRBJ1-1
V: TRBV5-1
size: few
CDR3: CASSRNAEAFF
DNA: TGCGCCAGCAGCAGGAACGCTGAAGCTTTCTTT

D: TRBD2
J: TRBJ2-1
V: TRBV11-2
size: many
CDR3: CASSPGLAANSLSSYNEQFF
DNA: TGTGCCAGCAGCCCTGGACTAGCGGCCAATTCACTGAGCTCCTACAATGAGCAGTTCTTC

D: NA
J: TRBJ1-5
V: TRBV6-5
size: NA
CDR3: CASSPAMNQPQHF
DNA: TGTGCCAGCAGTCCCGCGATGAATCAGCCCCAGCATTTT

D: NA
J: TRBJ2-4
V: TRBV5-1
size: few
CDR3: CASSLGNTANNEQYF
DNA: TGCGCCAGTAGCTTGGGTAATACGGCAAACAATGAGCAGTACTTC

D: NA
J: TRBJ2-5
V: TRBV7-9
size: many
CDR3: CASSWGTSQETQYF
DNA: TGTGCCAGCAGCTGGGGGACGTCCCAAGAGACCCAGTACTTC